Detailed here is one T cell receptor beta chain. The data were obtained in a study of blood T cell repertoires in COVID-19. Across the whole study: The cDNA or gDNA used as material had been derived from T cells, B-cell-depleted T cells, or PBMCs.

In the authors' workflow: It was from reference gene primer amplification that nucleated cell counts were estimated. Profiled with immunoSEQ multiplex PCR; TCRdb holds only in-frame clones, not every one. The D gene and trimming were derived from the DNA, and the V and J assignments and clone size from that table. The sample includes more than 75,000 clones, around nine tenths of them seen just once. The V gene's germline CDR1 is KGHSH and CDR2 LQKENI. The CDR3 extends over 14 amino acids. Trimming removed 4 bases at V and 9 bases at J, with 16 bases between. Source material: peripheral blood. The chain combines TRBV18 with TRBJ2-1, with a weak D call TRBD2 (6 bases). The clonotype originates from a man at least 80 years old with active or convalescent COVID-19. The CDR3 spells CASSREARDGEQFF. The DNA of the CDR3 is TGTGCCAGCTCACGGGAGGCCCGGGACGGTGAGCAGTTCTTC.